This is a list of T cell receptor beta chains from one sample in a study of shared clonotypes between healthy human individuals. TCRdb keeps only in-frame clones here, not all; method: immunoSEQ multiplex PCR. The sample shows 600,000 or so clones, 95% of them seen only once. Source material: naive CD8+ T cells sorted from blood. The receptors were gathered from a woman in her 30s in good health. Each CDR3 is given with its conserved first and last residue. The D gene is left open where the match is weak. The size entry is marked missing in some rows and otherwise reads once, few, many or a size class.

clone size | D gene | J gene | V gene | CDR3 DNA | CDR3 protein
NA | NA | TRBJ2-2 | TRBV19 | TGTGCCAGTAGTATAGCGGGGCTGGGGACCGGGGAGCTGTTTTTT | CASSIAGLGTGELFF
NA | NA | TRBJ1-5 | TRBV7-4 | TGTGCCAGCAGCTCCCCGGACACCTATCAGCCCCAGCATTTT | CASSSPDTYQPQHF
NA | NA | TRBJ2-7 | TRBV27 | TGTGCCAGCAGTTTTGGACGCAAAAACGAGCAGTACTTC | CASSFGRKNEQYF
NA | NA | TRBJ1-4 | TRBV5-4 | TGTGCCAGCAGCCCCACCCCAACTAATGAAAAACTGTTTTTT | CASSPTPTNEKLFF
NA | TRBD1 | TRBJ1-2 | TRBV7-8 | TGTGCCAGCAGCTTAGTGCGCGACAGGGGACAATTAAACTATGGCTACACCTTC | CASSLVRDRGQLNYGYTF
once | TRBD1 | TRBJ1-5 | TRBV2 | TGTGCCAGCACCGTGGACAGGGGGAGCGGGCAGCCCCAGCATTTT | CASTVDRGSGQPQHF
NA | NA | TRBJ2-5 | TRBV11-2 | TGTGCCAGCAGCGCCGGGACATACCAAGAGACCCAGTACTTC | CASSAGTYQETQYF
NA | TRBD2 | TRBJ2-1 | TRBV30 | TGTGCCTGGAGTCAGCAGCGGGAGGGCTTCAATGAGCAGTTCTTC | CAWSQQREGFNEQFF
NA | TRBD1 | TRBJ2-1 | TRBV9 | TGTGCCAGCAGCCCCGGGACAGGGGAATATGAGCAGTTCTTC | CASSPGTGEYEQFF
NA | TRBD1 | TRBJ2-7 | TRBV28 | TGTGCCAGCCTAGGGACAGGGGGCTCCTACGAGCAGTACTTC | CASLGTGGSYEQYF
NA | TRBD1 | TRBJ2-7 | TRBV27 | TGTGCCAGCAGACCGGGACAGGGAGACGAGCAGTACTTC | CASRPGQGDEQYF